This T cell receptor beta chain was identified during a study of Ad26.COV2.S vaccination and SARS-CoV-2 variants. Study at large: Donor joined the COV1001 Ad26.COV2.S trial arm.

Sequencing used immunoSEQ multiplex PCR; TCRdb keeps in-frame clones, though not all of them. The sample yields 250,000 to 300,000 clones, approximately 87% seen once. Documented treatment: some 20 received Ad26.COV2.S at low or high dose, single or two shots; several received placebo; per-sample allocation not given. All samples were drawn on day 63, counting from the first vaccine or placebo injection. Germline V gives CDR1 LNHDA, CDR2 SQIVND (reference sequence). V was clipped by 1 base and J by 3 bases, with 4 bases between them. The CDR3 is 12 amino acids. The V and J genes are TRBV19 and TRBJ2-7; D gene unclear. Sequenced here: peripheral blood, sampled in a trial of Ad26.COV2.S vaccine versus placebo. The sequence was collected from a person between 18 and 65 years old who received the Ad26.COV2.S COVID-19 vaccine or a placebo. In DNA, the CDR3 is TGTGCCAGTAGTATAGTTGGCTACGAGCAGTACTTC. This codes for CASSIVGYEQYF.